The rows below give T cell receptor beta chains drawn from one sample of a study of blood T cell repertoires in COVID-19. Some clones are missing from TCRdb's copy, which holds only in-frame ones; the method was immunoSEQ multiplex PCR. Of 200,000 to 300,000 clones detected, approximately 83% appear once; the ten largest clones hold about 3.1%. Material for sequencing was peripheral blood. The source of these receptors is a woman in her 30s who had recovered from COVID-19. Both conserved end residues are trimmed from each CDR3.

j_call v_call cdr3_aa
TRBJ2-1 TRBV11-2 ASSLGVMQGSFHEQF
TRBJ2-7 TRBV5-1 ASSLYYEQY
TRBJ1-1 TRBV10-2 ASSEWTGPNTEAF
TRBJ2-2 TRBV4-2 ASSQAGTSTGELF
TRBJ1-1 TRBV9 ASSTTGVNTEAF
TRBJ2-7 TRBV5-1 ASSLRGEGTYEQY
TRBJ2-2 TRBV12-3/TRBV12-4 ASSWRYTGELF
TRBJ1-4 TRBV5-6 ASKSGHWKEKLF
TRBJ1-1 TRBV7-9 ASSLGGSGTEAF
TRBJ1-4 TRBV6-5 ASSYLATNEKLF
TRBJ1-1 TRBV7-6 ASSREGVWGRFTEAF
TRBJ2-1 TRBV1 TSSQSLADEQF
TRBJ1-5 TRBV24-1 ATSAGGDQPQH
TRBJ2-1 TRBV7-2 ASSLVGTSGGRSYNEQF
TRBJ1-5 TRBV5-1 ASMDLGQGLWEQH
TRBJ2-7 TRBV6-2/TRBV6-3 ASSMIGRGVNEQY
TRBJ2-1 TRBV7-9 ASSSTGFRYNEQF